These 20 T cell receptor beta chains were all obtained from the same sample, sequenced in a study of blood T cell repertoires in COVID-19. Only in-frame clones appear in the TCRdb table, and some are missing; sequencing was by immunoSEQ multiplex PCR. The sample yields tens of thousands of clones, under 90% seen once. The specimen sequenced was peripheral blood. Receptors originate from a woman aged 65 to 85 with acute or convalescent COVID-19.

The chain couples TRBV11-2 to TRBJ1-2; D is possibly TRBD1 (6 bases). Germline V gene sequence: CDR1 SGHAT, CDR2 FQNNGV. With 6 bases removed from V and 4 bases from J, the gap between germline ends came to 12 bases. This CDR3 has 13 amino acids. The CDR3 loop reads CASSSGQLYGYTF. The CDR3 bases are TGTGCCAGCAGTTCAGGACAGCTCTATGGCTACACCTTC.

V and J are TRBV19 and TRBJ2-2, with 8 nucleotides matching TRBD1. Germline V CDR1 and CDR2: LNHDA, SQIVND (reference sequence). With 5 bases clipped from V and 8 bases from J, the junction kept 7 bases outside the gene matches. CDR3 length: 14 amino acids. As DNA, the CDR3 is TGTGCCAGTAGTTACCCAGGGGGCTGGGGGGAGCTGTTTTTT. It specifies CASSYPGGWGELFF.

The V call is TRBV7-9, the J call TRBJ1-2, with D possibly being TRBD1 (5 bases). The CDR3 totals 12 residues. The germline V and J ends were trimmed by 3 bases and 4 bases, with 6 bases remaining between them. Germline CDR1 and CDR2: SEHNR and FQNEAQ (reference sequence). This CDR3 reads CASSFDSYGYTF. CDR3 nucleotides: TGTGCCAGCAGCTTTGACAGCTATGGCTACACCTTC.

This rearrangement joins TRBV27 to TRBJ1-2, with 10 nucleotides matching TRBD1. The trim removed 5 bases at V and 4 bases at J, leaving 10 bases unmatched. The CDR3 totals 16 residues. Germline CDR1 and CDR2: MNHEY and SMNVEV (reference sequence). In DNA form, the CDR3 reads TGTGCCAGCAGTCTACGACAGGGGGCGCGAGGCTATGGCTACACCTTC. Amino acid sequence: CASSLRQGARGYGYTF.

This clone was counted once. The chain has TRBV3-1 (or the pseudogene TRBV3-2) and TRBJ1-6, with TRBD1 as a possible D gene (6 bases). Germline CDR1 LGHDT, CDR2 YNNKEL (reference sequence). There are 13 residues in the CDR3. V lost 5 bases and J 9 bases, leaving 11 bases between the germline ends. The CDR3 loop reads CASSEQGVSPLHF. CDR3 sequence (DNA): TGTGCCAGCAGCGAACAGGGCGTTTCACCCCTCCACTTT.

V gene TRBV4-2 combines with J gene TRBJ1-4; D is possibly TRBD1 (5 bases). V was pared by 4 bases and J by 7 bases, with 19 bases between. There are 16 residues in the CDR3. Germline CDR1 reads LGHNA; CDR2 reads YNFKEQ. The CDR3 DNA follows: TGTGCCAGCAGCCCCACCGCGTTCGGGGGGGGTGAAAAACTGTTTTTT. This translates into CASSPTAFGGGEKLFF.

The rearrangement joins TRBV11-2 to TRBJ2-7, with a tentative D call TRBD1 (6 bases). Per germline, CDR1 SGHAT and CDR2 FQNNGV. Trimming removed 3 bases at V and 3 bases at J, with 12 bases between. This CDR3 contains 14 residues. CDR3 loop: CASSFARGIYEQYV. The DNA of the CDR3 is TGTGCCAGCAGCTTTGCCAGGGGCATCTACGAGCAGTACGTC.

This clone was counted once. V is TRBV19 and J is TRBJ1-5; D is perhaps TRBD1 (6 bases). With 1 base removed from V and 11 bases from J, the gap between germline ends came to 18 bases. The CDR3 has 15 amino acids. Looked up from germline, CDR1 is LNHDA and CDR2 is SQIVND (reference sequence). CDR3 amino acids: CASSIVGPGERSQHF. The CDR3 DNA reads TGTGCCAGTAGTATAGTCGGTCCAGGGGAGAGGTCCCAGCATTTT.

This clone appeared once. The CDR3 sequence is CASSLSIGVSYEQYF. The CDR3 bases are TGTGCCAGCAGTTTATCGATAGGGGTCTCCTACGAGCAGTACTTC. The rearrangement links TRBV27 to TRBJ2-7, with D maybe TRBD1 (5 bases). Germline values: CDR1 MNHEY, CDR2 SMNVEV (reference sequence). Trimming cost V 0 bases and J 0 bases, with 9 bases left between them. This CDR3 contains 15 residues.

CDR3 amino acids: CASSRRDLNQPQHF. The CDR3 region has the DNA TGTGCCAGTAGTAGGAGGGACCTAAACCAGCCCCAGCATTTT. The V and J genes are TRBV19 and TRBJ1-5; tentatively, D is TRBD1 (5 bases). CDR1 LNHDA and CDR2 SQIVND come from the germline V gene (reference sequence). The V end lost 4 bases, the J end lost 7 bases, and 14 bases lay between the germline ends. This CDR3 has 14 residues.

The CDR3: CASKPRSYEQYV. CDR3 DNA sequence: TGTGCCAGCAAACCGAGATCCTACGAGCAGTACGTC. The chain carries TRBV21-1 and TRBJ2-7; TRBD2 is taken as the D call from the table, unchecked against the DNA. TRBV21-1 is tagged as a pseudogene. This CDR3 comprises 12 residues.

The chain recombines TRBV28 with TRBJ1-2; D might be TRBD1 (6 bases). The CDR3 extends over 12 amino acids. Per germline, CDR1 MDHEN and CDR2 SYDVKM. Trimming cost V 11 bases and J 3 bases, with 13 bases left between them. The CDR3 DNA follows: TGTGCCGCGGGGGGGCGCTACTATGGCTACACCTTC. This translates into CAAGGRYYGYTF.

CDR3 loop: CASMGGKGTYGYTF. The CDR3 nucleotides read TGTGCCAGCATGGGGGGTAAGGGTACCTATGGCTACACCTTC. This chain joins TRBV28 and TRBJ1-2, with TRBD1 as a possible D gene (5 bases). This CDR3 is built from 14 residues. Trimming removed 7 bases from V and 4 bases from J, with 16 bases in between. Per the germline V gene, CDR1 is MDHEN and CDR2 is SYDVKM.

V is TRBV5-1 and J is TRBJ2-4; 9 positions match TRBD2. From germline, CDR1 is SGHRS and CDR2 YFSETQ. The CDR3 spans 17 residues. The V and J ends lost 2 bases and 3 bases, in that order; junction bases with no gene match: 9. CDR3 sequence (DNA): TGCGCCAGCAGCTTCGGCGGGGGGGCCGGGGACAAAAACATTCAGTACTTC. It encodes CASSFGGGAGDKNIQYF.

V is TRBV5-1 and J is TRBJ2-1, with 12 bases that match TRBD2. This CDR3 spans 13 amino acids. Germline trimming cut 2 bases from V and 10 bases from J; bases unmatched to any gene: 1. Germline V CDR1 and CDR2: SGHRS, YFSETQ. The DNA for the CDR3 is TGCGCCAGCAGCTTCCTAGCGGGGGGGGAGCAGTTCTTC. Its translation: CASSFLAGGEQFF. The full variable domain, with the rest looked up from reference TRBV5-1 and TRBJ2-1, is KAGVTQTPRYLIKTRGQQVTLSCSPISGHRSVSWYQQTPGQGLQFLFEYFSETQRNKGNFPGRFSGRQFSNSRSEMNVSTLELGDSALYLCASSFLAGGEQFFGPGTRLTVL.

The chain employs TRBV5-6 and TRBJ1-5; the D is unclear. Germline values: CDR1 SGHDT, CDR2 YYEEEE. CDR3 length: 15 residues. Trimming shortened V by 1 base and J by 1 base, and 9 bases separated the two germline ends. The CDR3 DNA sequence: TGTGCCAGCAGCTTGTTTTTGCTAAGCAATCAGCCCCAGCATTTT. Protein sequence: CASSLFLLSNQPQHF.

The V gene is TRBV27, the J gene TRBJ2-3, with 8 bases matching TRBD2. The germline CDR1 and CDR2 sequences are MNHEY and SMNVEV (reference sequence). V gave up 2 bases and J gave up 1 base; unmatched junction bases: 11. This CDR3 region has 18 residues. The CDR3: CASSLVLAGFTGTDTQYF. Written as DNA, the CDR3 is TGTGCCAGCAGTTTAGTCCTAGCGGGCTTTACTGGCACAGATACGCAGTATTTT.

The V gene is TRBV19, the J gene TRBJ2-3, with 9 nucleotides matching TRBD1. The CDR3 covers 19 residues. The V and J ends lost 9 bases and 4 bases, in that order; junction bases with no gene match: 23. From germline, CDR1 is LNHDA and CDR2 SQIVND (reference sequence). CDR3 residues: CARERPGQGVIGAADTQYF. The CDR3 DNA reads TGTGCCAGAGAGAGACCGGGACAGGGAGTAATCGGAGCGGCAGATACGCAGTATTTT. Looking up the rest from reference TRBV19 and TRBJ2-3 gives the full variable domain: DGGITQSPKYLFRKEGQNVTLSCEQNLNHDAMYWYRQDPGQGLRLIYYSQIVNDFQKGDIAEGYSVSREKKESFPLTVTSAQKNPTAFYLCARERPGQGVIGAADTQYFGPGTRLTVL.

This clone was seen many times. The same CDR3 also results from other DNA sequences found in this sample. The CDR3 spells CASSQEGQGRGYTF. For the CDR3, the DNA is TGTGCCAGCAGCCAAGAAGGGCAGGGTAGAGGCTACACCTTC. V gene TRBV4-2 combines with J gene TRBJ1-2, with a possible D match to TRBD1 (5 bases). Germline V lookup: CDR1 LGHNA, CDR2 YNFKEQ. The CDR3 is 14 residues long. V lost 0 bases, J lost 8 bases, and 13 bases lay in between.

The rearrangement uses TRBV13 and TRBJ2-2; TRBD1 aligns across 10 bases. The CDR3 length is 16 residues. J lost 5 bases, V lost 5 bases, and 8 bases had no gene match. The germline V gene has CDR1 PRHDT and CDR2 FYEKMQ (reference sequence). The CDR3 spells CASSRRTGGRTGELFF. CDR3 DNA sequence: TGTGCCAGCAGCCGACGGACAGGGGGGAGGACCGGGGAGCTGTTTTTT. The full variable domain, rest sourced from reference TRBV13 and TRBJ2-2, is AAGVIQSPRHLIKEKRETATLKCYPIPRHDTVYWYQQGPGQDPQFLISFYEKMQSDKGSIPDRFSAQQFSDYHSELNMSSLELGDSALYFCASSRRTGGRTGELFFGEGSRLTVL.